The 26 T cell receptor beta chains reported below all come from one sample, sequenced in a study of T-cell reconstitution after alpha-beta-depleted transplantation in children. Unique molecular identifiers featured in how the TCRbeta library was prepared. Each CDR3 protein gets one entry after TCRdb re-called the PCR reads with MiXCR. The table has 350,000 to 450,000 distinct CDR3 sequences, 13% seen once. The sequences come from PBMCs, collected from the stem cell graft. These receptors were obtained from a human donor who donated a stem cell graft to a child with Fanconi anemia.

The chain has TRBV7-6 and TRBJ1-6; 7 nucleotides align to TRBD1. Trimming took 1 base from V and 7 from J; bases not matched to a gene: 7. CDR3 size: 16 residues. Per germline, CDR1 SGHVS and CDR2 FNYEAQ. The CDR3 region has the DNA TGTGCCAGCAGCTTAGACCCAACAGGGGTAAATTCACCCCTCCACTTT. This encodes CASSLDPTGVNSPLHF.

This clonotype has just one count. V and J are TRBV7-8 and TRBJ2-7; a possible D gene is TRBD2 (6 bases). Trimming left V 4 bases short and J 0 bases short, with 13 bases between. This CDR3 has 15 amino acids. Germline V gene sequence: CDR1 SGHVS, CDR2 FQNEAQ. CDR3 sequence (DNA): TGTGCCAGCAGCTCCAACCCCGGGAGCTCCTACGAGCAGTACTTC. As protein: CASSSNPGSSYEQYF.

J is TRBJ1-5 and V is TRBV29-1, with TRBD1 matching 8 bases. Trimming took 5 bases from V and 4 from J; bases not matched to a gene: 10. This CDR3 is 15 amino acids long. Germline V lookup: CDR1 SQVTM, CDR2 ANQGSEA. The CDR3 sequence is CSVQGAPGKNQPQHF. CDR3 nucleotide sequence: TGCAGCGTTCAGGGGGCCCCGGGGAAAAATCAGCCCCAGCATTTT.

This clonotype was picked up a small number of times. The chain recombines TRBV7-9 with TRBJ2-3; TRBD2 might be the D (6 bases). Deletions cut 4 bases from V and 2 bases from J, with 13 bases between. The CDR3 is 15 residues long. Germline lookup yields CDR1 SEHNR and CDR2 FQNEAQ (reference sequence). The CDR3 region has the DNA TGTGCCAGCAGCTGCCGGGACTTTACCACAGATACGCAGTATTTT. It codes for CASSCRDFTTDTQYF.

This clonotype occurred a few times. The genes are TRBV18 and TRBJ2-7, with D uncertain. The CDR3 sequence is 12 residues long. Germline assignment: CDR1 KGHSH and CDR2 LQKENI. V lost 3 bases and J 7 bases, leaving 10 bases between the germline ends. The CDR3 DNA reads as TGTGCCAGCTCACCCCAGCGAGAAGAGCAGTACTTC. Translating gives CASSPQREEQYF.

This clonotype has more than one count but fewer than ten. This sequence joins TRBV12-3 or TRBV12-4 and TRBJ2-1; 9 bases fit TRBD1. This CDR3 contains 18 residues. The V segment lost 1 base and the J segment 0 bases; nucleotides outside the gene matches: 7. DNA for the CDR3: TGTGCCAGCAGTTTAGAAGACAGGGGGATAAGCTCCTACAATGAGCAGTTCTTC. Its translation is CASSLEDRGISSYNEQFF.

Of note for this clonotype: The final CDR3 position lacks the conserved phenylalanine or tryptophan, pointing to a likely read error. V and J are TRBV5-1 and TRBJ1-1, with unresolved D. V was trimmed by 0 bases and J by 1 base, leaving 7 bases between them. Germline CDR1 SGHRS, CDR2 YFSETQ. This CDR3 region has 14 residues. The CDR3 DNA follows: TGCGCCAGCAGCTTGGGGGCGGGGAACACTGAAGCTTTCGTT. As protein: CASSLGAGNTEAFV.

CDR3 residues: CASSTPGAELFF. The CDR3 DNA follows: TGTGCCAGCAGCACCCCGGGGGCTGAGCTGTTTTTT. This rearrangement joins TRBV9 to TRBJ2-2; possibly TRBD1 or TRBD2 for D (6 bases each). Germline lookup yields CDR1 SGDLS and CDR2 YYNGEE. V gave up 4 bases and J gave up 11 bases, with 12 bases separating them. There are 12 residues in the CDR3.

This clonotype came up a few times. The chain joins TRBV11-1 to TRBJ2-1, with TRBD2 matching over 7 bases. Trimming cost V 2 bases and J 2 bases; bases outside gene matches: 3. The CDR3 consists of 15 residues. CDR1 and CDR2 from the germline V gene are SGHAT and FQDESV (reference sequence). CDR3 sequence (DNA): TGTGCCAGCAGCTTACGGGGGACTACCTACAATGAGCAGTTCTTC. Its protein is CASSLRGTTYNEQFF.

The V and J genes are TRBV12-3 or TRBV12-4 and TRBJ2-2, with TRBD2 identical over 14 bases. This CDR3 is built from 19 residues. V lost 5 bases and J lost 0; bases outside the gene matches: 8. In DNA form, the CDR3 reads TGTGCCAGCAGTCCGGGACTAGCGGGGGCCTACGCGAACACCGGGGAGCTGTTTTTT. It codes for CASSPGLAGAYANTGELFF.

This clonotype has just a few counts. The chain joins TRBV5-5 to TRBJ2-5; a weak D match, TRBD1 (6 bases). The CDR3 loop spans 16 amino acids. Germline V lookup: CDR1 SGHKS, CDR2 YYEKEE (reference sequence). Trimming stripped 5 bases from V and 5 bases from J, with 22 bases between. The CDR3 is CASSPKVARTVETQYF. The CDR3 DNA reads TGTGCCAGCAGTCCAAAGGTGGCCCGGACAGTGGAGACCCAGTACTTC. Combining the CDR3 with reference TRBV5-5 and TRBJ2-5 gives the whole variable domain DAGVTQSPTHLIKTRGQQVTLRCSPISGHKSVSWYQQVLGQGPQFIFQYYEKEERGRGNFPDRFSARQFPNYSSELNVNALLLGDSALYLCASSPKVARTVETQYFGPGTRLLVL.

The J gene is TRBJ2-2, the V gene TRBV2, with D unclear. Germline V CDR1 and CDR2: SNHLY, FYNNEI. With 1 base removed from V and 5 bases from J, the gap between germline ends came to 5 bases. CDR3 length equals 13 residues. This CDR3 is CASSEEATGELFF. CDR3 DNA sequence: TGTGCCAGCAGTGAAGAGGCTACCGGGGAGCTGTTTTTT.

This clonotype was recorded at least ten times. The gene calls are TRBV12-3 or TRBV12-4 and TRBJ2-1, with 10 bases aligning to TRBD2. The length of the CDR3 is 15 residues. V was pared by 6 bases and J by 5 bases, with 7 bases of the junction left unmatched. The CDR3 DNA reads TGTGCCAGCAGCCCCGGGACTAGCGAAAACAATGAGCAGTTCTTC. Translation gives CASSPGTSENNEQFF.

In its sample, this clonotype was seen a few times. The chain has TRBV6-1 and TRBJ1-1; TRBD1 matches at 9 bases. V lost 10 bases and J lost 7; bases outside the gene matches: 10. There are 13 residues in the CDR3. Germline assignment: CDR1 MNHNS and CDR2 SASEGT. CDR3 DNA sequence: TGTGCCACCCTGAGGGGACAGGGTTTTGAAGCTTTCTTT. This translates into CATLRGQGFEAFF.

This clonotype has at least ten counts. The J gene is TRBJ2-7, the V gene TRBV29-1, with 8 bases fitting TRBD1. This CDR3 has 12 amino acids. With 6 bases clipped from V and 5 bases from J, the junction kept 6 bases outside the gene matches. CDR1 and CDR2 from the germline V gene are SQVTM and ANQGSEA. The CDR3 is CSVSRDRNEQYF. CDR3 DNA sequence: TGCAGCGTATCCCGGGACAGGAACGAGCAGTACTTC.

This clonotype was detected only a few times. The chain combines TRBV29-1 with TRBJ1-1, with TRBD1 matching 11 bases. In germline, CDR1 is SQVTM, CDR2 ANQGSEA. V was pared by 7 bases and J by 4 bases, with 11 bases of the junction left unmatched. This CDR3 comprises 15 residues. The CDR3 DNA reads TGCAGCGGCGTCCGGGACAGGGGGGCTCTCACTGAAGCTTTCTTT. It is translated as CSGVRDRGALTEAFF.

Ten or more counts support this clonotype. The chain carries TRBV25-1 and TRBJ2-7; no definite D call. The CDR3 covers 11 residues. Trimming took off 8 bases at V and 3 bases at J, with 8 bases between the two ends. The germline V gene encodes CDR1 MGHDK and CDR2 SYGVNS. CDR3 residues: CASPEIYEQYV. CDR3 bases: TGTGCCAGCCCTGAGATCTACGAGCAGTACGTC.

This clonotype was detected only once. The J gene is TRBJ2-2, the V gene TRBV20-1; 10 positions match TRBD1. Looked up from germline, CDR1 is DFQATT and CDR2 is SNEGSKA (reference sequence). V lost 1 base, J lost 9 bases, and 8 bases stayed unmatched. The CDR3 length is 15 residues. CDR3 sequence reads: CSARGQGARTRELFF. The CDR3 nucleotides are TGCAGTGCTAGAGGACAGGGGGCCAGGACCAGGGAGCTGTTTTTT.

This clonotype has more than one count but fewer than ten. The chain couples TRBV29-1 to TRBJ1-2; TRBD1 is a possible D gene (5 bases). This CDR3 spans 12 amino acids. V gave up 3 bases and J gave up 7 bases, with 12 bases separating them. CDR1 is SQVTM and CDR2 is ANQGSEA in the germline V gene. The CDR3 region has the DNA TGCAGCGTTGAGGGCCTTGGGGGTGGCTACACCTTC. Its protein is CSVEGLGGGYTF.

This clonotype was seen a few times. CDR3 DNA: TGTGCCAGCAGTTTATCCGGGGCAGGGTTGAACACTGAAGCTTTCTTT. Protein: CASSLSGAGLNTEAFF. The chain recombines TRBV27 with TRBJ1-1; D perhaps matches TRBD1 (5 bases). There are 16 residues in the CDR3. The ends were cut back, 0 bases at V and 0 bases at J, with 11 bases in the middle. CDR1 is MNHEY, CDR2 SMNVEV, per germline (reference sequence).

The CDR3 DNA reads TGCGCCAGCAGCTTGTTCCAGGGGGCGAACACTGAAGCTTTCTTT. Its protein product is CASSLFQGANTEAFF. The chain carries TRBV5-1 and TRBJ1-1; 8 bases map to TRBD1. Looked up from germline, CDR1 is SGHRS and CDR2 is YFSETQ. CDR3 length: 15 residues. The J segment lost 1 base and the V segment lost 1 base, leaving 3 bases of the junction unmatched.

This clonotype appeared many times. The chain recombines TRBV5-5 with TRBJ2-5; 8 nucleotides agree with TRBD2. Germline-derived CDR1 and CDR2 are SGHKS and YYEKEE (reference sequence). CDR3 length: 13 residues. With V trimmed by 2 bases and J by 3 bases, 0 bases remained unmatched. The DNA for the CDR3 is TGTGCCAGCAGCTTTAGCGGGGAAGAGACCCAGTACTTC. Its protein product is CASSFSGEETQYF. The full variable domain, with the rest looked up from reference TRBV5-5 and TRBJ2-5, is DAGVTQSPTHLIKTRGQQVTLRCSPISGHKSVSWYQQVLGQGPQFIFQYYEKEERGRGNFPDRFSARQFPNYSSELNVNALLLGDSALYLCASSFSGEETQYFGPGTRLLVL.

The rearrangement uses TRBV21-1 and TRBJ2-4; the table's TRBD1 call for D was not verified on the DNA. TRBV21-1 is a pseudogene locus. The CDR3 consists of 14 residues. The CDR3 is CASYGTGGKNIQYF. The CDR3 DNA follows: TGTGCCAGCTATGGGACAGGGGGAAAAAACATTCAGTACTTC.

The rearrangement uses TRBV2 and TRBJ1-1; D ambiguous. CDR1 SNHLY and CDR2 FYNNEI come from the germline V gene. The CDR3 is made up of 13 amino acids. V lost 5 bases and J lost 4, with 11 bases in between. CDR3 coding DNA: TGTGCCAGCAGTTCCGAGGAGAGCACTGAAGCTTTCTTT. Translating gives CASSSEESTEAFF.

The J gene is TRBJ2-2, the V gene TRBV5-5; D remains unclear. The germline V gene encodes CDR1 SGHKS and CDR2 YYEKEE (reference sequence). V shed 1 base and J shed 4 bases, with 11 bases lying between them. The CDR3 covers 15 residues. The CDR3 DNA is TGTGCCAGCAGCTTGAACCTGCCAACCACCGGGGAGCTGTTTTTT. Amino acid sequence: CASSLNLPTTGELFF.

The rearrangement uses TRBV7-9 and TRBJ2-7; D perhaps matches TRBD2 (5 bases). The CDR3 spans 12 residues. Germline V CDR1 and CDR2: SEHNR, FQNEAQ (reference sequence). Trimming took 7 bases from V and 9 from J, leaving 16 bases between them. This chain's CDR3 is CASTPVAPPQYV. Here the CDR3 DNA reads TGTGCCAGCACCCCGGTAGCGCCCCCGCAGTACGTC.